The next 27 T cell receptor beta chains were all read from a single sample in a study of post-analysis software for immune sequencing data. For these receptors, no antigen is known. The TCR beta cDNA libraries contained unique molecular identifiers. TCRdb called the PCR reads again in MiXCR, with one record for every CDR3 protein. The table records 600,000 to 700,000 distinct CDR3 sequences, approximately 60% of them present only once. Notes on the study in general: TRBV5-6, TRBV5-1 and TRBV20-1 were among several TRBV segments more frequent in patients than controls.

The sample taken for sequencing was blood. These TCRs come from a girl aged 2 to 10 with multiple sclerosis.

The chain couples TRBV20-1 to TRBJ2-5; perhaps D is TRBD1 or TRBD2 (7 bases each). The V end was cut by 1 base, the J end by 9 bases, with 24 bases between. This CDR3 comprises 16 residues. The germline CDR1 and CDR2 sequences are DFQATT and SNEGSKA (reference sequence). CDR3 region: CSARARGGTGVTSQYF. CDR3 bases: TGCAGTGCTAGAGCCAGGGGGGGAACAGGGGTTACCTCCCAGTACTTC.

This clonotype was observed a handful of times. The CDR3 is CSVRLQGGEQYF. CDR3 DNA sequence: TGCAGCGTCAGACTACAGGGTGGCGAGCAGTACTTC. This rearrangement joins TRBV29-1 to TRBJ2-7; tentative D call: TRBD1 (6 bases). Germline loops: CDR1 SQVTM, CDR2 ANQGSEA. The germline V and J ends were trimmed by 6 bases and 6 bases, with 15 bases remaining between them. The CDR3 extends over 12 amino acids.

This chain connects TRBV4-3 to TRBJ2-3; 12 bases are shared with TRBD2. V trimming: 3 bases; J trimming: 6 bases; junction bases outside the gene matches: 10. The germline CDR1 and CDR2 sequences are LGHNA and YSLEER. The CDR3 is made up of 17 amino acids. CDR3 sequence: CASSQDPSGGDGDTQYF. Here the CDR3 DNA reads TGCGCCAGCAGCCAGGACCCTAGCGGGGGGGATGGTGATACGCAGTATTTT.

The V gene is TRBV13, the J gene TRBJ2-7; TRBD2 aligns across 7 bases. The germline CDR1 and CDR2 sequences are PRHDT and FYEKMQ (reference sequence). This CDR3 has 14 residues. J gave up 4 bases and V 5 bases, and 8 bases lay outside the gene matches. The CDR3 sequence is CASSLRTSRYEQYF. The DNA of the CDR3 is TGTGCCAGCAGCCTCCGGACTAGTAGGTACGAGCAGTACTTC. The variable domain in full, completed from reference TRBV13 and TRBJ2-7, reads AAGVIQSPRHLIKEKRETATLKCYPIPRHDTVYWYQQGPGQDPQFLISFYEKMQSDKGSIPDRFSAQQFSDYHSELNMSSLELGDSALYFCASSLRTSRYEQYFGPGTRLTVT.

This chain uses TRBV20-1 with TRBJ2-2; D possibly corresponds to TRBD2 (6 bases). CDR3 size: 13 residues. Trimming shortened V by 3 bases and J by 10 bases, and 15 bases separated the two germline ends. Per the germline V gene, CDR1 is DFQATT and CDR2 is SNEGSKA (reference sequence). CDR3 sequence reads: CSARGRSPKELFF. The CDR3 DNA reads TGCAGTGCTAGGGGGAGGTCCCCAAAGGAGCTGTTTTTT.

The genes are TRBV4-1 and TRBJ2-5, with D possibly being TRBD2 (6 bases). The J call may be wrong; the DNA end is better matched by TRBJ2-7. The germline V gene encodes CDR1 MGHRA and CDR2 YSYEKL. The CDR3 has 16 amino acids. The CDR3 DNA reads TGCGCCAGCAGCCAAACACCGGGACTTTCGTCGTACGAGCAGTACTTC. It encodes CASSQTPGLSSYEQYF.

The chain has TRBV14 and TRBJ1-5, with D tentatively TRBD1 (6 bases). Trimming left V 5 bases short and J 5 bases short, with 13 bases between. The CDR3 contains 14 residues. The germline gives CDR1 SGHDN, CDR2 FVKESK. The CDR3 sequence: CASSSGGRDQPQHF. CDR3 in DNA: TGTGCCAGCAGCTCTGGGGGGCGCGATCAGCCCCAGCATTTT.

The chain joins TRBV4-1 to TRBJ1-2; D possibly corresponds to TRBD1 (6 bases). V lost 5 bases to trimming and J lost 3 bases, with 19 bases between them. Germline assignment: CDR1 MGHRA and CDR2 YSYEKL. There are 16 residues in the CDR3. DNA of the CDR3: TGCGCCAGCAGCTTCACGGACAGCCGACGCGACTATGGCTACACCTTC. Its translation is CASSFTDSRRDYGYTF.

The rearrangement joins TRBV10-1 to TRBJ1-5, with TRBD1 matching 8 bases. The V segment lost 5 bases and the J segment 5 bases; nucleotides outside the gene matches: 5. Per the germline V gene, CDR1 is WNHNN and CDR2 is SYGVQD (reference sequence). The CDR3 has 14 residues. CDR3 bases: TGCGCCAGCAGTTTGACAGGGGTGGATCAGCCCCAGCATTTT. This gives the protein CASSLTGVDQPQHF.

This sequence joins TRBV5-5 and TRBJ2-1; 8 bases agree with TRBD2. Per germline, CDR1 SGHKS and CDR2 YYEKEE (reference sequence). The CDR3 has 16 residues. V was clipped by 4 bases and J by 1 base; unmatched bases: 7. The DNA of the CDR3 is TGTGCCAGCAGCCCAAGACTAGCGTGGTCCTACAATGAGCAGTTCTTC. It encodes CASSPRLAWSYNEQFF.

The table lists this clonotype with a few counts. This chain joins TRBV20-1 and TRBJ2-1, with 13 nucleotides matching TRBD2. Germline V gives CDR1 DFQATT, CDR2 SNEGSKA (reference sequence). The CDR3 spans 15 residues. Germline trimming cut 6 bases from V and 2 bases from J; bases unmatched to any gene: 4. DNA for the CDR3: TGCAGTGCCTCTGGGACTAGCGGGACCTACAATGAGCAGTTCTTC. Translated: CSASGTSGTYNEQFF.

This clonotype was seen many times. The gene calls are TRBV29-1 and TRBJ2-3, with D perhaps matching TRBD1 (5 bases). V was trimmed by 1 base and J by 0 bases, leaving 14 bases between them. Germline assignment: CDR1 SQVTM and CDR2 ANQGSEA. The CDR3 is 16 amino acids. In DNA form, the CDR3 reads TGCAGCGTTGAAGCGGCGGCAGGGCCTAGCACAGATACGCAGTATTTT. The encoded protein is CSVEAAAGPSTDTQYF.

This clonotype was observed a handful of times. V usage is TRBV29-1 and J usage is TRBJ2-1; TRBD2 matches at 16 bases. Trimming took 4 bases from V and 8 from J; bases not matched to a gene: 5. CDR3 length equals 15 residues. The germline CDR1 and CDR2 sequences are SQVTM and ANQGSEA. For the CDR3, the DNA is TGCAGCGTTGGGGGACTAGCGGGGGGGCCCGATGAGCAGTTCTTC. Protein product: CSVGGLAGGPDEQFF.

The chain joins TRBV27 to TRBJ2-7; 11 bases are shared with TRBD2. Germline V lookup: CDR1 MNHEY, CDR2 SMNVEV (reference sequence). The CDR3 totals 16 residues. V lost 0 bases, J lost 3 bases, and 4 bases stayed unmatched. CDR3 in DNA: TGTGCCAGCAGTTTATCGGGACTAGCGGTCGGCTACGAGCAGTACTTC. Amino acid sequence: CASSLSGLAVGYEQYF.

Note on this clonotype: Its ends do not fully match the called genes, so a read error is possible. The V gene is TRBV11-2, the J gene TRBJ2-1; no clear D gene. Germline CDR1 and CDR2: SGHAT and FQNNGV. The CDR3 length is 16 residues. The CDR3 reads CASSSSHKGPYNEQFF. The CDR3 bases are TGTGCTAGCAGCTCCTCCCATAAAGGTCCCTACAATGAGCAGTTCTTC. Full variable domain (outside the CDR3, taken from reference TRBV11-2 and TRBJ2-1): EAGVAQSPRYKIIEKRQSVAFWCNPISGHATLYWYQQILGQGPKLLIQFQNNGVVDDSQLPKDRFSAERLKGVDSTLKIQPAKLEDSAVYLCASSSSHKGPYNEQFFGPGTRLTVL.

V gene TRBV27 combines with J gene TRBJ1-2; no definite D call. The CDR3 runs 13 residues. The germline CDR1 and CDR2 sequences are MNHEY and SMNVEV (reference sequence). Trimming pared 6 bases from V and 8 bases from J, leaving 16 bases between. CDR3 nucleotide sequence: TGTGCCAGCAGAGGGCCGGACCCCGGGGGCTACACCTTC. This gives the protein CASRGPDPGGYTF.

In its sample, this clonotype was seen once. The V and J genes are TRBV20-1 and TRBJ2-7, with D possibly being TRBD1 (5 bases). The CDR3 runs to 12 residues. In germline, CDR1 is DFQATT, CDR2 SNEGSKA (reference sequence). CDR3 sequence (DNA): TGCAGGGCTGTGGGCAGGGTGGAGGAGCAGTACTTC. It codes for CRAVGRVEEQYF.

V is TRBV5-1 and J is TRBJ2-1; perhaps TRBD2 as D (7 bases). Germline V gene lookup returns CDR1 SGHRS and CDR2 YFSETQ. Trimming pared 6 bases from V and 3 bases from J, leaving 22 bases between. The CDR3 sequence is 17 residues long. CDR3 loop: CASTTGRGGEHYNEQFF. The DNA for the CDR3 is TGCGCCAGCACCACGGGGCGAGGGGGGGAGCACTACAATGAGCAGTTCTTC. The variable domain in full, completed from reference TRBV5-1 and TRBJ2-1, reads KAGVTQTPRYLIKTRGQQVTLSCSPISGHRSVSWYQQTPGQGLQFLFEYFSETQRNKGNFPGRFSGRQFSNSRSEMNVSTLELGDSALYLCASTTGRGGEHYNEQFFGPGTRLTVL.

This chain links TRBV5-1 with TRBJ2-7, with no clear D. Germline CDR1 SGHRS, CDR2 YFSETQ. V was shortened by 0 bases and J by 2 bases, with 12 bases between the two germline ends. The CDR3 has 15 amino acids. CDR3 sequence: CASSLAVGSAYEQYF. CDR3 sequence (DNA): TGCGCCAGCAGCTTGGCGGTGGGCAGTGCCTACGAGCAGTACTTC.

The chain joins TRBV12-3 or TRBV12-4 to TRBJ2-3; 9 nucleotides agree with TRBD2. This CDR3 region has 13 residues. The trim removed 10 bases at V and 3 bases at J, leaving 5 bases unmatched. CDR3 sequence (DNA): TGTGCCACGGGCGGGGGGGCTACAGATACGCAGTATTTT. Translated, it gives CATGGGATDTQYF.

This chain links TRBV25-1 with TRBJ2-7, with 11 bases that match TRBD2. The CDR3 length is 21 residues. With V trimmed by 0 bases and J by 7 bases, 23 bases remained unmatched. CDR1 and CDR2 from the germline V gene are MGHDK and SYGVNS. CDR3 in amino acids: CASSEYRGGGLAGGSGNEQYF. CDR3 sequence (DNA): TGTGCCAGCAGTGAATATCGGGGCGGGGGGCTAGCGGGAGGATCAGGGAATGAGCAGTACTTC.

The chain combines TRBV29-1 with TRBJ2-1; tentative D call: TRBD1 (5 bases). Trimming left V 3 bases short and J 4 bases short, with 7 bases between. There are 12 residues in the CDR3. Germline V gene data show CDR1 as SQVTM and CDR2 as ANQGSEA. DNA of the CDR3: TGCAGCGTTGATCAGGGTTACAATGAGCAGTTCTTC. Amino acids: CSVDQGYNEQFF.

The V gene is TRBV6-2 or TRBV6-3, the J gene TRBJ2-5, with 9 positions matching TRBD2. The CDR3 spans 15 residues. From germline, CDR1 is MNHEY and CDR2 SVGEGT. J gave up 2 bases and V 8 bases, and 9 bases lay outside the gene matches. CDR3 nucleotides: TGTGCCAGCTCGAGGCGGGGGGGACGACAAGAGACCCAGTACTTC. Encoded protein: CASSRRGGRQETQYF.

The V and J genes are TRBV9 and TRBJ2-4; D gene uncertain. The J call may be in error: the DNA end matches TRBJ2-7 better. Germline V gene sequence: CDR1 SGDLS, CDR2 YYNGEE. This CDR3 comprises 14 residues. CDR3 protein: CASSPRTRHYEQYF. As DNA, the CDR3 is TGTGCCAGCAGCCCACGGACGAGGCACTACGAGCAGTACTTC.

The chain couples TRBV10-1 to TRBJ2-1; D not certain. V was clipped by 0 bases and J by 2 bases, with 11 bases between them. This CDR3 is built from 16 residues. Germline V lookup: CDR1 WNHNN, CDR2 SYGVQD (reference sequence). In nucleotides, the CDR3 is TGCGCCAGCAGTGAGTCGTTAGCTCGACCCTACAATGAGCAGTTCTTC. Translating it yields CASSESLARPYNEQFF.

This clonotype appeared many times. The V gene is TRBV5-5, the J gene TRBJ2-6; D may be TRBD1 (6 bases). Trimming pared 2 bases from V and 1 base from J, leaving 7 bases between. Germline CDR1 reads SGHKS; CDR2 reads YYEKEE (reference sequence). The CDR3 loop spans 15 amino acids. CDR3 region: CASSLQGSGANVLTF. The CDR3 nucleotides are TGTGCCAGCAGCTTACAGGGATCTGGGGCCAACGTCCTGACTTTC.

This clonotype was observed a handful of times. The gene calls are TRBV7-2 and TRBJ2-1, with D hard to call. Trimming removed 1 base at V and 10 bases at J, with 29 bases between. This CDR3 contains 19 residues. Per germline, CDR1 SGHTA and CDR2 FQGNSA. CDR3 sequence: CASSLVRHEPSAGPWEQFF. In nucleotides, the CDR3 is TGTGCCAGCAGCTTAGTCCGCCATGAACCATCTGCCGGGCCGTGGGAGCAGTTCTTC.